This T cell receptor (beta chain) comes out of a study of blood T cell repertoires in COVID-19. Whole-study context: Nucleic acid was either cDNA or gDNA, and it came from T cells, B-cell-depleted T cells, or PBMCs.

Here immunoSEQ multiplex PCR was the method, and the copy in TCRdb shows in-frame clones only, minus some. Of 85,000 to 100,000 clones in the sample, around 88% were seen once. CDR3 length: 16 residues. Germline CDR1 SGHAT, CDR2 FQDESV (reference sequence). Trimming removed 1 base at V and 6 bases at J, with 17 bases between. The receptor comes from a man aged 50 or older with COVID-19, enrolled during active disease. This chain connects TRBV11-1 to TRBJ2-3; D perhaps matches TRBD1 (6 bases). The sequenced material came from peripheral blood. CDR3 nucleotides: TGTGCCAGCAGCTTAGGGACAGCCATAAAGGGGGATACGCAGTATTTT. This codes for CASSLGTAIKGDTQYF.